This T cell receptor beta chain emerged from a study of identical twins. TCRdb ran MiXCR on the 5' RACE reads and lists one entry per CDR3 protein. Among a few hundred thousand distinct CDR3 sequences, around an eighth were seen once, and the ten largest hold approximately 0.9%. Healthy Caucasians alone served as donors. J gave up 10 bases and V 4 bases, and 7 bases lay outside the gene matches. Germline lookup yields CDR1 GTSNPN and CDR2 SVGIG (reference sequence). The CDR3 has 14 residues. This sample was also put to use in a study of yellow fever vaccine responses in identical twins.

The chain carries TRBV30 and TRBJ2-1; 13 bases map to TRBD2. The sample consisted of CD4+ T cells sorted from blood. The clonotype was recovered from a woman aged 18-35 years in good health. CDR3 DNA: TGTGCCTGGAAGGGACTAGCGGGATTGGGAGAGCAGTTCTTC. Its protein is CAWKGLAGLGEQFF.